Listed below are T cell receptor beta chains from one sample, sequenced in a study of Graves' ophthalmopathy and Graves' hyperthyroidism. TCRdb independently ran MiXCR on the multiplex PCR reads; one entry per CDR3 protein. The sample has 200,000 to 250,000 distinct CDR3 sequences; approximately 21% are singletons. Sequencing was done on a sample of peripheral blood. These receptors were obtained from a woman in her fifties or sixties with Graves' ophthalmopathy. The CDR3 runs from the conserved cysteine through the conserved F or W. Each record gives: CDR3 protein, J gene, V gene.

CASSLTTGAFAEAFF	TRBJ1-1	TRBV6-5
CASRTGSGQPQHF	TRBJ1-5	TRBV28
CASTITGGGETQYF	TRBJ2-5	TRBV25-1
CATQGLAATDTQYF	TRBJ2-3	TRBV10-3
CATSDFGTGGSYNEQFF	TRBJ2-1	TRBV24-1
CASSLGRLTDGYTF	TRBJ1-2	TRBV5-1
CASSLRGWNQPQHF	TRBJ1-5	TRBV27
CASSFWGGEGNQPQHF	TRBJ1-5	TRBV11-2
CASSPWATPETAYEQYF	TRBJ2-7	TRBV11-2
CAISGQGGESNQPQHF	TRBJ1-5	TRBV10-3
CASRRQGVAKNIQYF	TRBJ2-4	TRBV6-5
CASSGIFPGTGALRSGYTF	TRBJ1-2	TRBV6-1
CASSSVGQSEETQYF	TRBJ2-5	TRBV7-2
CASSLGRTNTEAFF	TRBJ1-1	TRBV5-1
CASSYSWLAGVGELFF	TRBJ2-2	TRBV6-5
CASSEFSGEGYEQYF	TRBJ2-7	TRBV2
CASSPREGDTGELFF	TRBJ2-2	TRBV7-8
CSVLLQGADTEAFF	TRBJ1-1	TRBV29-1
CASSLSVNYGYTF	TRBJ1-2	TRBV6-2/TRBV6-3
CASSILAGGFRETQYF	TRBJ2-5	TRBV28